The rows below give T cell receptor beta chains drawn from one sample of a study of graft-versus-host responses after intestinal transplantation. Assay used: immunoSEQ multiplex PCR; TCRdb lists only in-frame clones, some missing. The sample lists under 45,000 clones, over 85% occurring once. The sample here was PBMCs, taken approximately 100 weeks after intestinal transplantation. All receptors derive from a human patient who received an intestinal transplant, so some T cells may come from the graft donor. CDR3s include the opening cysteine and the closing phenylalanine or tryptophan. D genes are given only for firm matches. Clone size is shown for a subset of rows, as once, few, many or a class of expanded clone.

clone_size	v_call	j_call	d_call	cdr3_nt	cdr3_aa
-	TRBV14	TRBJ2-3	-	TGTGCCAGCAGCTCAATAGATACGCAGTATTTT	CASSSIDTQYF
once	TRBV4-1	TRBJ1-6	TRBD1	TGCGCCAGCAGCCGAGGGGCAGGGGGCGCAAATAATTCACCCCTCCACTTT	CASSRGAGGANNSPLHF
-	TRBV5-1	TRBJ2-7	TRBD1	TGCGCCAGCAGCTTGGGGGGGACAGGGGGCCCCAGCTCCTACGAGCAGTACTTC	CASSLGGTGGPSSYEQYF
-	TRBV9	TRBJ1-2	TRBD1	TGTGCCAGCAGCATCTACGGACAGGGGGCTAATGGCTACACCTTC	CASSIYGQGANGYTF
once	TRBV9	TRBJ1-6	TRBD1	TGTGCCAGCAGCACCAGGACAGGGGCCGATAATTCACCCCTCCACTTT	CASSTRTGADNSPLHF
-	TRBV29-1	TRBJ2-1	TRBD1	TGCAGCGTTGTAGCGGGGACAGGGGATTACAATGAGCAGTTCTTC	CSVVAGTGDYNEQFF
-	TRBV7-9	TRBJ1-1	-	TGTGCCAGCAGCTTACCGGCGAACACTGAAGCTTTCTTT	CASSLPANTEAFF
-	TRBV4-1	TRBJ1-1	-	TGCGCCAGCAGCCAAGTGGACACTGAAGCTTTCTTT	CASSQVDTEAFF
-	TRBV2	TRBJ2-3	-	TGTGCCAGCAGTCATGACAGGAGAGAGCAGTATTTT	CASSHDRREQYF
-	TRBV6-5	TRBJ1-2	-	TGTGCCAGCCGTTGGTCTTCTCTCGCCGGTGGCTACACCTTC	CASRWSSLAGGYTF
-	TRBV2	TRBJ2-5	TRBD2	TGTGCCAGCAGAAGGGCTAGCGGGAGTGCGGGGACCCAGTACTTC	CASRRASGSAGTQYF
-	TRBV5-1	TRBJ2-7	TRBD2	TGCGCCAGCAGCTTGGAGCGGGGGACCTACGAGCAGTACTTC	CASSLERGTYEQYF
-	TRBV9	TRBJ2-7	-	TGTGCCAGCAGCGCTTCTAGCTCCGAGCAGTACTTC	CASSASSSEQYF
-	TRBV18	TRBJ2-3	-	TGTGCCAGCTCACCGTGGGAGGCCACAGATACGCAGTATTTT	CASSPWEATDTQYF
-	TRBV19	TRBJ1-2	-	TGTGCCAGTAGTCGGGGTACTGACTACACCTTC	CASSRGTDYTF
-	TRBV7-2	TRBJ2-3	TRBD2	TGTGCCAGCAGCTTAGCGGGAGGGCGAATAGATACGCAGTATTTT	CASSLAGGRIDTQYF
-	TRBV5-4	TRBJ2-1	-	TGTGCCAGCAGCTTGGGCAATGAGCAGTTCTTC	CASSLGNEQFF
-	TRBV6-5	TRBJ1-1	-	TGTGCCAGCAGTTACCGGGAGGGTGGTACTGAAGCTTTCTTT	CASSYREGGTEAFF
-	TRBV9	TRBJ2-1	TRBD1	TGTGCCAGCAGCGTTAACAGGGGATTTGAGCAGTTCTTC	CASSVNRGFEQFF
once	TRBV11-1	TRBJ1-2	-	TGTGCCAGCAGCTTAGACAGGGAAGGCTACACCTTC	CASSLDREGYTF
-	TRBV7-9	TRBJ2-7	TRBD1	TGTGCCAGCAGCTTAAGGGGAACCGGGACAGGGCGCGAGCAGTACTTC	CASSLRGTGTGREQYF
once	TRBV4-1	TRBJ1-1	-	TGCGCCAGCAGCCAAGAGCCCGGGAACACTGAAGCTTTCTTT	CASSQEPGNTEAFF
once	TRBV5-1	TRBJ2-4	-	TGCGCCAGCAGCTTGTCGTGGCAACCACGTAAAAACATTCAGTACTTC	CASSLSWQPRKNIQYF
-	TRBV7-3	TRBJ2-3	-	TGTGCCAGCAGCTTAACGCCATCCCAGGGGGATACGCAGTATTTT	CASSLTPSQGDTQYF
-	TRBV6-6	TRBJ1-1	-	TGTGCCAGCAGTTACCGACCGACACAGCGGAACACTGAAGCTTTCTTT	CASSYRPTQRNTEAFF
-	TRBV2	TRBJ1-5	-	TGTGCCAGCAGTGGCCCCGTTAATCAGCCCCAGCATTTT	CASSGPVNQPQHF